These T cell receptor beta chains were read from a single sample in a study of blood T cell repertoires in COVID-19. Profiled with immunoSEQ multiplex PCR; TCRdb holds only in-frame clones, not every one. The table records roughly 60,000 clones, around 80% of them present only once. The sequenced sample was peripheral blood. These receptors originate from a woman in her sixties with acute or convalescent COVID-19. CDR3s include the opening cysteine and the closing phenylalanine or tryptophan.

TRBJ1-6 | TRBV5-4 | CASSLVGGAGSPLHF
TRBJ2-3 | TRBV4-1 | CASSTGQGSATDTQYF
TRBJ1-1 | TRBV6-5 | CASITGRGMNTEAFF
TRBJ2-3 | TRBV3-1/TRBV3-2 | CASSPSGGTDTQYF
TRBJ1-1 | TRBV6-5 | CASSYSFEGQTFF
TRBJ1-3 | TRBV9 | CASSYRATGNTIYF
TRBJ1-5 | TRBV19 | CASSSGQGLGSNQPQHF
TRBJ1-5 | TRBV6-6 | CASSQFPTGTGGIFSDQPQHF
TRBJ1-6 | TRBV5-1 | CASSGGQGGNSPLHF
TRBJ1-2 | TRBV6-5 | CASRLGQGVGYTF
TRBJ2-3 | TRBV2 | CASSGSSGGGVGTQYF
TRBJ1-2 | TRBV11-2 | CASSQRDRFLSYTF
TRBJ1-1 | TRBV5-6 | CASSALGREGETEAFF
TRBJ1-2 | TRBV6-5 | CASSLAGQGARGYTF
TRBJ1-5 | TRBV19 | CASSIGLRGNQPQHF
TRBJ2-3 | TRBV7-3 | CASSLAPGTDTQYF
TRBJ1-1 | TRBV12-3/TRBV12-4 | CASSFHGQPRAFF
TRBJ2-1 | TRBV5-1 | CASSQRLAGGFSSYNEQFF
TRBJ2-1 | TRBV9 | CASSDTSGGYNEQFF
TRBJ1-3 | TRBV9 | CASTPEGSGNTIYF
TRBJ2-1 | TRBV5-1 | CASSLTGASYNEQFF
TRBJ1-1 | TRBV2 | CASTAQGILNTEAFF
TRBJ1-5 | TRBV2 | CASSVTEDSNQPQHF
TRBJ1-1 | TRBV11-2 | CASSSIAREAFF
TRBJ2-7 | TRBV15 | CATSLIMSYEQYF